This T cell receptor beta chain was sequenced in a study of blood T cell repertoires in COVID-19. Recruits, aged roughly 18 to 90 years, lived in 20 to 30 US areas. Donors were grouped by their self-reported clinical history. It was within 2 weeks before study entry that exposed participants met a COVID-19 case. Original handling: Amplification of reference gene primers provided the estimated nucleated cell counts. Measured with immunoSEQ multiplex PCR; TCRdb has only the in-frame clones, and not every one. V, J and clone size reflect that table, while D and trimming were determined from the DNA. The profile shows around 250,000 clones, about 87% of them singletons. This clone was counted once. Per germline, CDR1 SGHKS and CDR2 YYEKEE (reference sequence). This CDR3 has 16 amino acids. Losses at the gene ends were 0 bases for V and 6 bases for J; bases not matched to a gene: 7.

The sequencing sample was made of PBMCs or T cells enriched from blood (not recorded which). This sequence joins TRBV5-5 and TRBJ1-1, with TRBD1 matching over 11 bases. This clonotype originated in a woman in her thirties or forties who had been exposed to COVID-19. CDR3 DNA sequence: TGTGCCAGCAGCTTGGAAGGGACAGGGGGGCGGGCTGAAGCTTTCTTT. It yields the protein CASSLEGTGGRAEAFF.